This TCR beta chain originates from a study of radiation and T cells in renal cell carcinoma. Germline values: CDR1 MNHEY, CDR2 SMNVEV (reference sequence). The CDR3 has 18 amino acids. V shed 3 bases and J 6 bases; nucleotides not matched to a gene: 9. Stated time point: blood 4 weeks post-SBRT, at nephrectomy. Treatment: 15 Gy SBRT to primary tumor, nephrectomy 4 weeks later. Sequencing used immunoSEQ multiplex PCR; TCRdb keeps in-frame clones, though not all of them. The sample includes around 30,000 clones, about 85% seen only once; the top ten take roughly a third. The clonotype was recovered from a man in his 60s with renal cell carcinoma. The material sequenced was blood, taken from a patient whose treatment included radiotherapy and nephrectomy. The V and J genes are TRBV27 and TRBJ2-2; 14 nucleotides line up with TRBD2. In DNA, the CDR3 is TGTGCCAGCAGTTTCAACGGACTAGCGGGAGGACGGGCCGGGGAGCTGTTTTTT. Its translation: CASSFNGLAGGRAGELFF.